This T cell receptor beta chain emerged from a study of shared clonotypes between healthy human individuals. Germline V gene sequence: CDR1 SGHRS, CDR2 YFSETQ. The CDR3 extends over 14 amino acids. J lost 4 bases, V lost 4 bases, and 8 bases had no gene match. Naive CD45RA+ and memory CD45RA-negative subsets were split from CD4+ cells. Clones were read by immunoSEQ multiplex PCR, and TCRdb kept only the in-frame ones, dropping some. Altogether 2 million to 3 million clones are present, around 90% being singletons, with the ten largest covering 0.14%. This receptor was taken from a man younger than 35 in good health. The sequenced sample consisted of naive CD4+ T cells sorted from blood. Subset of the sample: CD45RA+ positively selected. The genes are TRBV5-1 and TRBJ2-7; 7 bases are a match to TRBD1. The CDR3 sequence is CASSKGTVGYEQYF. The CDR3 region has the DNA TGCGCCAGCAGCAAGGGGACAGTCGGTTACGAGCAGTACTTC. Together with reference TRBV5-1 and TRBJ2-7, the CDR3 gives the full variable domain: KAGVTQTPRYLIKTRGQQVTLSCSPISGHRSVSWYQQTPGQGLQFLFEYFSETQRNKGNFPGRFSGRQFSNSRSEMNVSTLELGDSALYLCASSKGTVGYEQYFGPGTRLTVT.